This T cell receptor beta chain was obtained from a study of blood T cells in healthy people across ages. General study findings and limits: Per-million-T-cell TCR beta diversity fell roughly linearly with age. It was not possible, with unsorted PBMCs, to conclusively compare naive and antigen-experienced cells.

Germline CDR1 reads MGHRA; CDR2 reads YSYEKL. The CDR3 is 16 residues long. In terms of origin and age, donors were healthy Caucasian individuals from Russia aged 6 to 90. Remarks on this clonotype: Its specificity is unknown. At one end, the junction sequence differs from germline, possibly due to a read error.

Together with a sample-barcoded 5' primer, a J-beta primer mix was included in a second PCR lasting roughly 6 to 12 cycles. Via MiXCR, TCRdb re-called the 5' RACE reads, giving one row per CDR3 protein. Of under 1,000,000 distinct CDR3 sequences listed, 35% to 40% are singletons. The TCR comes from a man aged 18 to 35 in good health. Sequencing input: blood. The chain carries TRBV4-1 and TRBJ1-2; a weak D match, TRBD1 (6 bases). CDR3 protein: CASSPPGGRFNSGHTF. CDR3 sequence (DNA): TGCGCCAGCAGCCCCCCTGGGGGGCGATTCAATTCTGGCCACACCTTC.